A single sample gave rise to the 16 T cell receptor beta chains below, sequenced in a study of early T cells in non-severe SARS-CoV-2 infection. TCRdb re-derived calls from the 5' RACE reads in MiXCR, one entry per CDR3 protein. The sample yields some 66,000 distinct CDR3 sequences, less than 15% seen once. What was sequenced was whole blood. These receptors all come from an adult who was a healthcare worker with PCR-confirmed SARS-CoV-2 infection or an uninfected control (not recorded which).

The chain combines TRBV6-5 with TRBJ2-2, with D unresolved. V lost 0 bases and J lost 4, with 6 bases in between. This CDR3 is built from 14 residues. Looked up from germline, CDR1 is MNHEY and CDR2 is SVGAGI. This CDR3 reads CASSYSGGTGELFF. CDR3 sequence (DNA): TGTGCCAGCAGTTACTCGGGCGGCACCGGGGAGCTGTTTTTT.

A few counts support this clonotype. V is TRBV19 and J is TRBJ1-3; unclear D gene. From germline, CDR1 is LNHDA and CDR2 SQIVND (reference sequence). The CDR3 is 15 residues long. V shed 7 bases and J shed 2 bases, with 15 bases lying between them. Written as DNA, the CDR3 is TGTGCCAGTACCCCCCTTATCTCACCTGGAAACACCATATATTTT. Translating it yields CASTPLISPGNTIYF.

The V and J genes are TRBV3-1 and TRBJ1-2; 8 bases fit TRBD1. Looked up from germline, CDR1 is LGHDT and CDR2 is YNNKEL (reference sequence). The CDR3 length is 15 residues. Trimming removed 4 bases from V and 4 bases from J; junction bases left unmatched: 8. CDR3 DNA sequence: TGTGCCAGCAGCCTTCGGACAGGGATGGCCTATGGCTACACCTTC. It translates to CASSLRTGMAYGYTF.

This clonotype was detected ten times or more. CDR3 nucleotide sequence: TGTGCCAGCAGCCCCTTAGTGGGGACAGCTGGAATGAACACTGAAGCTTTCTTT. Amino acids: CASSPLVGTAGMNTEAFF. The chain is built from TRBV7-6 and TRBJ1-1; 7 positions match TRBD1. V gave up 5 bases and J gave up 0 bases; unmatched junction bases: 15. The germline V gene has CDR1 SGHVS and CDR2 FNYEAQ. The CDR3 consists of 18 residues.

The chain links TRBV3-1 to TRBJ2-7; 15 bases line up with TRBD2. The CDR3 extends over 15 amino acids. The germline gives CDR1 LGHDT, CDR2 YNNKEL (reference sequence). The V segment lost 4 bases and the J segment 4 bases; nucleotides outside the gene matches: 2. The CDR3 DNA follows: TGTGCCAGCAGCCCCGGACTAGCGGGAGGGTACGAGCAGTACTTC. Amino acids: CASSPGLAGGYEQYF.

There are many counts of this clonotype. The chain uses TRBV7-2 and TRBJ1-6; 9 nucleotides align to TRBD1. J gave up 10 bases and V 5 bases, and 9 bases lay outside the gene matches. The CDR3 spans 15 residues. Germline assignment: CDR1 SGHTA and CDR2 FQGNSA. As DNA, the CDR3 is TGTGCCAGCAGCCCCCAGGGACAGGGACAATCACCCCTCCACTTT. It codes for CASSPQGQGQSPLHF.

This clonotype was seen at least ten times. This rearrangement joins TRBV27 to TRBJ1-5; D is ambiguous. CDR1 is MNHEY, CDR2 SMNVEV, per germline (reference sequence). The CDR3 spans 14 residues. Deletions cut 5 bases from V and 2 bases from J, with 10 bases between. DNA for the CDR3: TGTGCCAGCAGTAGAATATATGGCAATCAGCCCCAGCATTTT. This encodes CASSRIYGNQPQHF.

This chain uses TRBV3-1 with TRBJ2-3; D gene unclear. Deletions cut 1 base from V and 4 bases from J, with 3 bases between. Per the germline V gene, CDR1 is LGHDT and CDR2 is YNNKEL (reference sequence). The CDR3 runs to 12 residues. Here the CDR3 reads CASSQGADTQYF. CDR3 DNA sequence: TGTGCCAGCAGCCAAGGAGCAGATACGCAGTATTTT.

This clonotype has ten or more counts. The chain carries TRBV9 and TRBJ2-5; maybe TRBD2 (6 bases). CDR3 length: 14 amino acids. Germline-derived CDR1 and CDR2 are SGDLS and YYNGEE. Trimming took off 3 bases at V and 1 base at J, with 10 bases between the two ends. The CDR3 is CASSAGTFQETQYF. Written as DNA, the CDR3 is TGTGCCAGCAGCGCCGGGACTTTCCAAGAGACCCAGTACTTC. The full variable domain, in which reference TRBV9 and TRBJ2-5 provide the parts outside the CDR3, is DSGVTQTPKHLITATGQRVTLRCSPRSGDLSVYWYQQSLDQGLQFLIQYYNGEERAKGNILERFSAQQFPDLHSELNLSSLELGDSALYFCASSAGTFQETQYFGPGTRLLVL.

Of note for this clonotype: A much larger clone is a single base away; this may be a read error. V and J are TRBV7-9 and TRBJ2-2; TRBD1 might be the D (6 bases). This CDR3 comprises 13 residues. V was trimmed by 3 bases and J by 10 bases, leaving 12 bases between them. Germline CDR1 and CDR2: SEHNR and FQNEAQ (reference sequence). This chain's CDR3 is CASSLGAAKELFF. CDR3 DNA: TGTGCCAGCAGCTTGGGGGCCGCGAAGGAGCTGTTTTTT.

This clonotype was seen at least ten times. V usage is TRBV7-2 and J usage is TRBJ2-2; D not certain. There are 14 residues in the CDR3. Deletions cut 0 bases from V and 4 bases from J, with 6 bases between. Looked up from germline, CDR1 is SGHTA and CDR2 is FQGNSA. In DNA, the CDR3 is TGTGCCAGCAGCTTAGCGCTGGGCACCGGGGAGCTGTTTTTT. This encodes CASSLALGTGELFF. Combining the CDR3 with reference TRBV7-2 and TRBJ2-2 gives the whole variable domain GAGVSQSPSNKVTEKGKDVELRCDPISGHTALYWYRQSLGQGLEFLIYFQGNSAPDKSGLPSDRFSAERTGGSVSTLTIQRTQQEDSAVYLCASSLALGTGELFFGEGSRLTVL.

This clonotype was detected many times. J is TRBJ2-4 and V is TRBV7-2; D unclear. The germline V and J ends were trimmed by 5 bases and 2 bases, with 19 bases remaining between them. The germline V gene encodes CDR1 SGHTA and CDR2 FQGNSA. The CDR3 runs to 17 residues. CDR3 residues: CASSPPTPSWTKNIQYF. CDR3 in DNA: TGTGCCAGCAGCCCCCCAACCCCGTCGTGGACCAAAAACATTCAGTACTTC.

The rearrangement uses TRBV5-1 and TRBJ1-1; the D gene is possibly TRBD1 (6 bases). Germline V CDR1 and CDR2: SGHRS, YFSETQ. This CDR3 comprises 13 residues. Trimming left V 2 bases short and J 7 bases short, with 12 bases between. The CDR3 region is CASSFGRGGEAFF. The CDR3 DNA reads TGCGCCAGCAGCTTCGGCAGGGGTGGTGAAGCTTTCTTT.

This clonotype showed up many times. V and J are TRBV11-2 and TRBJ1-2; no definite D call. From germline, CDR1 is SGHAT and CDR2 FQNNGV. The V and J ends lost 4 bases and 7 bases respectively, with 10 bases between them. This CDR3 comprises 12 residues. The CDR3 DNA follows: TGTGCCAGCAGCTCGGGCTCTGCTGGCTACACCTTC. Amino acid sequence: CASSSGSAGYTF.

This clonotype was observed a few times. The chain is built from TRBV20-1 and TRBJ2-7; D is ambiguous. From germline, CDR1 is DFQATT and CDR2 SNEGSKA (reference sequence). Trimming removed 0 bases from V and 2 bases from J, with 11 bases in between. This CDR3 has 14 residues. The CDR3 loop reads CSARDRTKAYEQYF. DNA of the CDR3: TGCAGTGCTAGAGATAGAACTAAGGCCTACGAGCAGTACTTC.

Only a few counts were recorded for this clonotype. J is TRBJ1-5 and V is TRBV20-1, with D possibly being TRBD1 (5 bases). V dropped 1 base and J dropped 3 bases, with 13 bases sitting between them. The V gene's germline CDR1 is DFQATT and CDR2 SNEGSKA (reference sequence). The CDR3 has 15 residues. The CDR3 nucleotides read TGCAGTGCTAGAGGGACATCGGGGGACAATCAGCCCCAGCATTTT. Translating gives CSARGTSGDNQPQHF.